This T cell receptor beta chain was captured by sequencing in a study of cytomegalovirus exposure and HLA in healthy donors. Turning to the study itself: Samples from HLA-typed donors yielded about 85 million unique TCRs in an early data release. Broader study findings: The authors later found most CMV-associated TCR beta chains appeared HLA-restricted. Exclusion applied to some V segments, including TRBV6-2 and TRBV6-3, as they were indistinguishable.

The PCR was carried out with 60 Vbeta primers and 13 Jbeta primers. This table comes from immunoSEQ multiplex PCR, and its TCRdb copy is limited to in-frame clones, with some not included. The sample holds about 150,000 clones, 70% to 90% seen once. Regarding this clone: Its antigen is unknown.

Trimming took off 9 bases at V and 0 bases at J, with 15 bases between the two ends. CDR3 length equals 16 residues. CDR1 is LNHDA and CDR2 is SQIVND in the germline V gene (reference sequence). This chain uses TRBV19 with TRBJ1-6; possibly TRBD1 for D (6 bases). The sequenced material came from PBMCs. The receptor was isolated from a man aged 25 to 45 in good health and CMV-seropositive. This CDR3 reads CASRDRHSSYNSPLHF. Written as DNA, the CDR3 is TGTGCCAGCCGTGACAGGCATAGCTCCTATAATTCACCCCTCCACTTT.